This T cell receptor beta chain was identified in a study of T cell responses to AZD1222 COVID-19 vaccine. Study observations and caveats: Mapped onto spike, vaccine-associated CD4 TCRs spanned it and were dominant at 160-218 and 743-854.

Trimming removed 0 bases at V and 4 bases at J, with 15 bases between. CDR1 and CDR2 (germline): MNHEY, SVGAGI. The CDR3 runs 16 residues. In the case of this clone: What it recognizes is unknown.

Sequenced by immunoSEQ multiplex PCR; TCRdb stores in-frame clones only, minus some. The table shows 50,000 to 75,000 clones, with roughly 89% occurring only once. The chain combines TRBV6-5 with TRBJ1-2; D not resolved. The specimen was peripheral blood, collected 28 days after the second AZD1222 dose. The source of this sequence is an adult who received the AZD1222 COVID-19 vaccine. The CDR3 protein is CASSYSMNSNTYGYTF. The CDR3 DNA reads as TGTGCCAGCAGTTACTCGATGAACAGCAATACCTATGGCTACACCTTC.